Listed below are T cell receptor beta chains from one sample, sequenced in a study of T-cell reconstitution after alpha-beta-depleted transplantation in children. MiXCR was run by TCRdb on the PCR reads, yielding one entry per CDR3 protein. The sample holds 350,000 to 500,000 distinct CDR3 sequences, approximately 42% seen once. The specimen comprised PBMCs, sampled before TCRalphabeta/CD19-depleted stem cell transplant. These receptors all stem from a girl aged 2 to 9 with aplastic anemia, due to receive a stem cell transplant. The CDR3 runs from the conserved cysteine through the conserved F or W. A D gene is named only where the DNA matches it firmly. Clone size is shown for a subset of rows, as once, few, many or a class of expanded clone.

j_call	clone_size	v_call	d_call	cdr3_aa	cdr3_nt
TRBJ2-1	NA	TRBV5-1	NA	CASTQGGNSYNEQFF	TGCGCCAGCACCCAGGGAGGAAACTCCTACAATGAGCAGTTCTTC
TRBJ2-7	NA	TRBV12-3/TRBV12-4	TRBD1	CASTSGTGLYEQYF	TGTGCCAGCACCTCCGGGACAGGCCTCTACGAGCAGTACTTC
TRBJ2-1	NA	TRBV7-2	NA	CASSLRPRNEQFF	TGTGCCAGCAGCTTAAGACCTCGCAATGAGCAGTTCTTC
TRBJ2-1	NA	TRBV5-5	NA	CASSLSLWEQFF	TGTGCCAGCAGCTTGTCCCTCTGGGAGCAGTTCTTC
TRBJ2-1	many	TRBV7-2	NA	CASSPADTVNEQFF	TGTGCCAGCAGCCCAGCGGACACAGTCAATGAGCAGTTCTTC
TRBJ2-1	NA	TRBV28	NA	CASSLRDIGSYNEQFF	TGTGCCAGCAGTTTGCGGGACATCGGGTCCTACAATGAGCAGTTCTTC
TRBJ1-6	NA	TRBV4-1	NA	CASVPGVGSPLHF	TGCGCCAGCGTCCCGGGGGTCGGTTCACCCCTCCACTTT
TRBJ2-1	once	TRBV4-2	NA	CASSPKGGLYNEQFF	TGTGCCAGCAGCCCCAAGGGGGGCCTCTACAATGAGCAGTTCTTC
TRBJ1-1	NA	TRBV12-3/TRBV12-4	NA	CASSPVGYTEAFF	TGTGCCAGCAGCCCAGTGGGCTACACTGAAGCTTTCTTT
TRBJ2-1	few	TRBV6-2/TRBV6-3	NA	CASREGWNEQFF	TGTGCCAGCAGGGAAGGGTGGAATGAGCAGTTCTTC
TRBJ2-5	NA	TRBV4-1	NA	CASSQGGWEETQYF	TGCGCCAGCAGCCAAGGGGGGTGGGAAGAGACCCAGTACTTC
TRBJ2-1	many	TRBV20-1	NA	CSARLGVALSEQFF	TGCAGTGCTAGATTGGGAGTGGCCTTGTCAGAGCAGTTCTTC
TRBJ2-3	NA	TRBV5-1	NA	CASSSTPVDTQYF	TGCGCCAGCAGCTCTACCCCTGTCGATACGCAGTATTTT
TRBJ1-2	NA	TRBV5-1	TRBD1	CASSFRDRGRDGYTF	TGCGCCAGCAGCTTCCGGGACAGGGGGCGAGATGGCTACACCTTC
TRBJ1-5	NA	TRBV19	TRBD1	CATQGQGSNQPQHF	TGTGCCACCCAAGGACAGGGGAGCAATCAGCCCCAGCATTTT
TRBJ1-1	few	TRBV5-1	NA	CASSLRTRFRDTEAFF	TGCGCCAGCAGCCTCAGGACAAGATTCCGGGACACTGAAGCTTTCTTT
TRBJ2-1	NA	TRBV20-1	NA	CSASRPVYNEQFF	TGCAGTGCTAGCCGCCCTGTATACAATGAGCAGTTCTTC
TRBJ2-1	NA	TRBV10-1	NA	CASSEPRLGGLNEQFF	TGCGCCAGCAGTGAGCCCCGACTAGGAGGCCTGAATGAGCAGTTCTTC
TRBJ2-7	many	TRBV10-3	TRBD1	CAISERDRDYEQYF	TGTGCCATCAGTGAGCGGGACAGGGACTACGAGCAGTACTTC
TRBJ2-1	NA	TRBV5-1	TRBD1	CASSPRDRGDNEQFF	TGCGCCAGCAGCCCCCGGGACAGGGGAGACAATGAGCAGTTCTTC
TRBJ2-1	many	TRBV6-5	TRBD2	CASSPIAGLYNEQFF	TGTGCCAGCAGTCCGATAGCGGGGCTCTACAATGAGCAGTTCTTC
TRBJ2-7	NA	TRBV29-1	NA	CSVEATGGTASTYEQYF	TGCAGCGTTGAGGCGACGGGGGGGACAGCGTCCACCTACGAGCAGTACTTC
TRBJ2-3	many	TRBV9	NA	CASSRLPGETQYF	TGTGCCAGCAGCCGGCTCCCGGGGGAGACGCAGTATTTT
TRBJ2-7	NA	TRBV29-1	NA	CSVNKPTTGVGEQYF	TGCAGCGTTAACAAACCGACGACAGGTGTAGGCGAGCAGTACTTC
TRBJ1-1	NA	TRBV25-1	TRBD1	CASSDRDRGGSTEAFF	TGTGCCAGCAGTGATCGGGACAGGGGAGGGAGCACTGAAGCTTTCTTT
TRBJ2-1	NA	TRBV7-8	NA	CASSPTGSDAEQFF	TGTGCCAGCAGCCCAACAGGGTCGGACGCTGAGCAGTTCTTC
TRBJ2-7	NA	TRBV29-1	NA	CSVETAYEQYF	TGCAGCGTTGAGACAGCCTACGAGCAGTACTTC